A single T cell receptor beta chain is shown here with its context. This record comes from a study of shared T cell receptors in the human thymus. TCRdb's table, derived via immunoSEQ multiplex PCR, lists solely in-frame clones and lacks some. In the table there are some 660,000 clones, 70% to 90% of which are singletons. The CDR3 is made up of 17 amino acids. V was clipped by 4 bases and J by 5 bases; unmatched bases: 9. CDR1 is PRHDT and CDR2 is FYEKMQ in the germline V gene (reference sequence). A further study also used this sample, focusing on human thymus T cells. That report notes: Thymus specimens were resections from corrective heart surgery. Among thymic and blood repertoires, usage of V and J genes appeared biased. Unrelated individuals reportedly shared highly overlapping thymic TCR repertoires.

The J gene is TRBJ2-2, the V gene TRBV13; 11 nucleotides agree with TRBD1. Sequenced: thymocytes. The sequence was obtained from a boy younger than two with a congenital heart defect. The DNA for the CDR3 is TGTGCCAGCAGCTCCAGGACAGGGGGCGGAGGGACCGGGGAGCTGTTTTTT. Amino acid sequence: CASSSRTGGGGTGELFF.